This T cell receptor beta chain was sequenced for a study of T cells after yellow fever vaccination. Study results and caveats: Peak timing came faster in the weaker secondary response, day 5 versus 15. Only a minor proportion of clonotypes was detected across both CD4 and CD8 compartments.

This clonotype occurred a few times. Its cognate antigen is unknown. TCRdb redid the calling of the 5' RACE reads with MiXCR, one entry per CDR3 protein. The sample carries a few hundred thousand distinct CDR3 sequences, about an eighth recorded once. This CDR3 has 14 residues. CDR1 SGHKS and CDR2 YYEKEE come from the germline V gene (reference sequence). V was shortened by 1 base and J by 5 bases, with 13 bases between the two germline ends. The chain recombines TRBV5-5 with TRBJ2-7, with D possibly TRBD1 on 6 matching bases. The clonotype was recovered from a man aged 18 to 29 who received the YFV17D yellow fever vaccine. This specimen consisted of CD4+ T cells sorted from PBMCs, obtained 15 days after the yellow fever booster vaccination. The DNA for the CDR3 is TGTGCCAGCAGCTTGAGGGCATCAGGGGACGAGCAGTACGTC. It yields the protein CASSLRASGDEQYV.